This section outlines one TCR beta chain sequence together with its context. What this receptor recognizes is not known. Base quality data are lacking; no much larger clone is found one base away. The data were obtained in a study of CD8 T cells in ankylosing spondylitis (dated by TCRdb to between 2016 and 2019). Looking at the study overall: The study profiled T cell receptor beta repertoires in healthy donors and ankylosing spondylitis patients to find disease-linked TCR variants. In total, the full study cohort was made up of roughly 110 healthy donors and 25 ankylosing spondylitis patients. Samples of peripheral blood were taken, and for ankylosing spondylitis patients, synovial fluid was collected as well.

Study-level results and caveats: The disease-linked clones showed a CD8+ phenotype and occurred at relatively low frequencies in peripheral blood. A TCR beta motif of several highly homologous amino acid variants appeared characteristic of blood from ankylosing spondylitis patients. Some TCR beta motif variants had previously been reported in synovial fluid and blood of reactive arthritis patients, which suggested common disease-initiation mechanisms. Significant enrichment of the disease-linked clones was reported in matched synovial fluid samples from ankylosing spondylitis patients.

Trimming at the junction amounts to 8 bases on V and 3 bases on J, and the germline ends lie 16 bases apart. The CDR3 holds 14 amino acids from the cysteine to the phenylalanine. Just CDR3 DNA is preserved here, 42 bases in frame from base 1. Sequencing took place on an Illumina HiSeq 2500. Quantitative 5'-RACE with molecular barcodes was the method used to prepare the TCR beta libraries. The source study handled its data this way. A new computational method based on a probabilistic model of VDJ rearrangement was used to identify disease-linked TCR variants. TCRdb reprocessed the public reads (quality trimming at Q25 with fastp, clone calling with MiXCR) and kept in-frame beta chains. All rows with the same CDR3 protein become a single entry with the most common DNA and genes. The V and J calls were determined by TCRdb, not by the authors. The sample table shows about 800,000 distinct CDR3 sequences, and 10% to 15% are seen once. 0.51% of the sample goes to the ten largest clones.

This receptor was taken from a male donor with ankylosing spondylitis. Sample: blood, either unsorted or a sorted T cell fraction (not recorded which). The rearranged chain carries TRBV12-3 or TRBV12-4 and TRBJ2-5; tentative D gene TRBD2, with 6 bases matching. In nucleotides, the sequence is TGTGCCAGCGGCGGCTGGGCGGGAAAAGAGACCCAGTACTTC. This yields the protein CASGGWAGKETQYF.